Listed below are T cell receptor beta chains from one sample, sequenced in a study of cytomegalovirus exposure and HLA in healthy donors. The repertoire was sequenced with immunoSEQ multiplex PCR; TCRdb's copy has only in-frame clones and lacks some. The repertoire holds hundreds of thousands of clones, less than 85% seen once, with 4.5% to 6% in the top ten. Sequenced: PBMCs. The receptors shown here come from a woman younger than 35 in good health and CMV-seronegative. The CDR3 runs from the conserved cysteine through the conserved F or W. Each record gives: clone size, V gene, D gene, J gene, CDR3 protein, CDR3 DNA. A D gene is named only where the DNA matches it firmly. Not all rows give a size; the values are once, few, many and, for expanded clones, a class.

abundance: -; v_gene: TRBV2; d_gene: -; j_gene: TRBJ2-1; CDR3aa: CASRPRDSYNEQFF; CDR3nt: TGTGCCAGCAGACCACGTGACAGTTACAATGAGCAGTTCTTC
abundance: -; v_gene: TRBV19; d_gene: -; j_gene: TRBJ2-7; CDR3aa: CASSQGGDEQYF; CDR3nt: TGTGCCAGTAGTCAGGGGGGAGACGAGCAGTACTTC
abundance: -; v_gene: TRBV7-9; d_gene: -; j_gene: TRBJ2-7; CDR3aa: CASSPGHPSYEQYF; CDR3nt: TGTGCCAGCAGCCCCGGACACCCTTCCTACGAGCAGTACTTC
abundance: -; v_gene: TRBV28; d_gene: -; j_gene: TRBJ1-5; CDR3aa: CASSTVGQPQHF; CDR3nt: TGTGCCAGCAGTACTGTGGGCCAGCCCCAGCATTTT
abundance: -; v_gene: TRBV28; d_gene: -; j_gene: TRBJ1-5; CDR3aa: CASSSEGSGFQPQHF; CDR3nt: TGTGCCAGCAGCTCCGAGGGGTCTGGTTTTCAGCCCCAGCATTTT
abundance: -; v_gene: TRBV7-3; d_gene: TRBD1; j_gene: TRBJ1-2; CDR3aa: CASSQGTGDGYTF; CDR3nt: TGTGCCAGCAGCCAGGGGACAGGGGATGGCTACACCTTC
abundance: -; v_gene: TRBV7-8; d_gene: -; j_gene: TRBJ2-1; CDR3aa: CASRPGTTSNEQFF; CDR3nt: TGTGCCAGCAGGCCCGGGACGACGTCAAATGAGCAGTTCTTC
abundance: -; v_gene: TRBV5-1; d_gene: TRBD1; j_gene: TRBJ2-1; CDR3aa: CASSRGQGPLSNEQFF; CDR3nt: TGCGCCAGCAGCAGAGGACAGGGACCCCTCTCCAATGAGCAGTTCTTC
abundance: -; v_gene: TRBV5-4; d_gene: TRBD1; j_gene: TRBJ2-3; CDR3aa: CASSDRDRGGADTQYF; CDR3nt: TGTGCCAGCAGCGACCGGGACAGGGGAGGCGCAGATACGCAGTATTTT
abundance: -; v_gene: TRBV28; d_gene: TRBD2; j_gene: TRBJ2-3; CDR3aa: CASSSGTNTQYF; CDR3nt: TGTGCCAGCAGCAGCGGGACCAATACGCAGTATTTT
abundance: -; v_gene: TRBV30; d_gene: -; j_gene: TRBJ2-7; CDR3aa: CAWSVNRAYEQYF; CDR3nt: TGTGCCTGGAGTGTCAACAGGGCATACGAGCAGTACTTC
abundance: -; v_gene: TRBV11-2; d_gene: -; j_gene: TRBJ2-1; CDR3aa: CASMRRDGMDEQFF; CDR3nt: TGTGCCAGCATGAGGCGGGATGGTATGGATGAGCAGTTCTTC
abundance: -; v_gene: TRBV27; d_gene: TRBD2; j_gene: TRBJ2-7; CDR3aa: CASSLASGSYEQYF; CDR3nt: TGTGCCAGCAGTTTGGCTAGCGGCTCCTACGAGCAGTACTTC
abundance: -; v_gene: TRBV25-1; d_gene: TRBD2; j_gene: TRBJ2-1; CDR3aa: CASSGTSGPNEQFF; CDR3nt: TGTGCCAGCAGTGGGACTAGCGGACCCAATGAGCAGTTCTTC
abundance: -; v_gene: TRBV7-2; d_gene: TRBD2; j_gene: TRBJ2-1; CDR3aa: CASSGATSGGYNEQFF; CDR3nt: TGTGCCAGCAGCGGGGCTACTAGCGGGGGCTACAATGAGCAGTTCTTC
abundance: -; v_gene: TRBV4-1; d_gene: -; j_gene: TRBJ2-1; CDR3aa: CASSQVESGTPNRDEQFF; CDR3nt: TGCGCCAGCAGCCAAGTCGAGTCCGGGACCCCCAACCGGGATGAGCAGTTCTTC
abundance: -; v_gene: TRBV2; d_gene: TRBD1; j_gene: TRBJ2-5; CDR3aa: CASSNTGGAETQYF; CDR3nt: TGTGCCAGCAGCAATACAGGGGGCGCAGAGACCCAGTACTTC
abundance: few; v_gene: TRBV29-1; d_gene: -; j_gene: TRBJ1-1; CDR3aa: CSVGRGENTEAFF; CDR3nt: TGCAGCGTTGGTAGAGGGGAAAACACTGAAGCTTTCTTT
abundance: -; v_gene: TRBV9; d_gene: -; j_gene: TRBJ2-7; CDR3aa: CASSVSSVGALGEQYF; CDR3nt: TGTGCCAGCAGCGTATCGTCCGTAGGGGCCCTTGGTGAGCAGTACTTC
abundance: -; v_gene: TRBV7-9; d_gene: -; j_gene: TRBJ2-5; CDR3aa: CASSTEPETQYF; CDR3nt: TGTGCCAGCAGCACCGAACCAGAGACCCAGTACTTC
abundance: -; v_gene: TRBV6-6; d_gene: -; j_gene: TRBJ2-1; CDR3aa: CASGRAEGNEQFF; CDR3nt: TGTGCCAGCGGAAGAGCGGAGGGGAATGAGCAGTTCTTC
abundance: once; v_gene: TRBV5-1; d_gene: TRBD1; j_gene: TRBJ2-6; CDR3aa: CASSLDRGSATHGANVLTF; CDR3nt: TGCGCCAGCAGCTTGGACAGGGGATCCGCAACCCATGGGGCCAACGTCCTGACTTTC
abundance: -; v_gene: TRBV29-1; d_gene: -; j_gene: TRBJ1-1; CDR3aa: CSVVGQLNTEAFF; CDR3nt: TGCAGCGTTGTAGGTCAATTGAACACTGAAGCTTTCTTT
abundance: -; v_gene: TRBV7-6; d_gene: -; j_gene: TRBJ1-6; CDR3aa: CASSLLGGNSPLHF; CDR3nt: TGTGCCAGCAGCTTGCTAGGGGGGAATTCACCCCTCCACTTT
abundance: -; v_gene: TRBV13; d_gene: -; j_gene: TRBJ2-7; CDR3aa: CASSLGRDTAYEQYF; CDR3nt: TGTGCCAGCAGCTTAGGCCGGGACACAGCCTACGAGCAGTACTTC
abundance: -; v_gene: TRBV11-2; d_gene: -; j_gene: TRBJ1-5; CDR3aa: CASSSEGAGDTCSNQPQHF; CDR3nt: TGTGCCAGCAGCTCAGAGGGTGCGGGGGATACGTGTAGCAATCAGCCCCAGCATTTT
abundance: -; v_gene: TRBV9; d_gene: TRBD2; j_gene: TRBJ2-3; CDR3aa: CASSVAGTRASTDTQYF; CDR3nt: TGTGCCAGCAGCGTGGCCGGGACTAGGGCTAGCACAGATACGCAGTATTTT
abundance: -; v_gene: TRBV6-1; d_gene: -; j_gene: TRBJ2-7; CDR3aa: CASIGSRTYEQYF; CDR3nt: TGTGCCAGCATAGGGTCCAGAACCTACGAGCAGTACTTC
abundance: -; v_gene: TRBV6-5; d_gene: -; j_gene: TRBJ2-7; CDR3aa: CASSSLEGVQSYEQYF; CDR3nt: TGTGCCAGCAGTTCCCTGGAAGGGGTTCAGTCCTACGAGCAGTACTTC
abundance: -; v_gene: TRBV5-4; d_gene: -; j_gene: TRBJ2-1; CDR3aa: CASSLPSPSYNEQFF; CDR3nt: TGTGCCAGCAGCTTACCAAGCCCGTCGTACAATGAGCAGTTCTTC
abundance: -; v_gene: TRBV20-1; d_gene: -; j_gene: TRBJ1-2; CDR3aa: CSVRVNYGYTF; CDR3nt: TGCAGTGTGAGGGTTAACTATGGCTACACCTTC
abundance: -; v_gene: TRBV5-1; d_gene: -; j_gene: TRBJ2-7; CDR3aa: CASSLVQGSSYEQYF; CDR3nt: TGCGCCAGCAGCTTGGTCCAGGGGTCATCCTACGAGCAGTACTTC
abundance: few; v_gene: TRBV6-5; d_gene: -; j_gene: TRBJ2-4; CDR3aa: CATQTKNIQYF; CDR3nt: TGTGCAACCCAAACGAAAAACATTCAGTACTTC
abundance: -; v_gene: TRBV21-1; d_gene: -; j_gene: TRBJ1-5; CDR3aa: CASSMIPGQYSNQPQHF; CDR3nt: TGTGCCAGCAGCATGATACCGGGACAATATAGCAATCAGCCCCAGCATTTT
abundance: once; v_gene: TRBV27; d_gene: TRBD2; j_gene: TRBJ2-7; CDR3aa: CASSAVREVPTVYEQYF; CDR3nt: TGTGCCAGCAGTGCCGTCCGGGAGGTCCCAACTGTCTACGAGCAGTACTTC
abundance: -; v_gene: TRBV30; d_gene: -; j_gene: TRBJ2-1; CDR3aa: CAWSPFRGGLLRNEQFF; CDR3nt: TGTGCCTGGAGCCCTTTTAGGGGGGGCCTCCTCCGCAATGAGCAGTTCTTC
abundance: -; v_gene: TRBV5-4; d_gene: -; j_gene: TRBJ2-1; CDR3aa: CASGRNEQFF; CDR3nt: TGTGCCAGCGGGAGGAATGAGCAGTTCTTC
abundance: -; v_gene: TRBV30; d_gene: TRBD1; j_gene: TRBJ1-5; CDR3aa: CAWSRQGSNQPQHF; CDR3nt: TGTGCCTGGAGTCGACAGGGGAGCAATCAGCCCCAGCATTTT
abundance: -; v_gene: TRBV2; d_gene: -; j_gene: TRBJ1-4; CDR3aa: CASKLDVMVNEKLFF; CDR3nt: TGTGCCAGCAAGTTGGACGTGATGGTTAATGAAAAACTGTTTTTT
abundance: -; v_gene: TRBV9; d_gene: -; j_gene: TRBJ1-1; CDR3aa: CASSNQNTEAFF; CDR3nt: TGTGCCAGCAGCAATCAGAACACTGAAGCTTTCTTT
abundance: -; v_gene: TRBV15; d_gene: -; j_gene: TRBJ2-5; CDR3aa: CATSRARGRETQYF; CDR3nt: TGTGCCACCAGCAGAGCTAGGGGCCGGGAGACCCAGTACTTC
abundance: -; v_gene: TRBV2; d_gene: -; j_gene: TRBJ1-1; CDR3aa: CASSEGLGNTEAFF; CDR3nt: TGTGCCAGCAGTGAAGGCCTGGGGAACACTGAAGCTTTCTTT
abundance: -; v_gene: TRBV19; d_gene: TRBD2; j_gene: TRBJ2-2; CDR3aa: CASSAVGLAGGFWSGELFF; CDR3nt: TGTGCCAGTAGTGCTGTGGGACTAGCGGGAGGGTTCTGGTCCGGGGAGCTGTTTTTT
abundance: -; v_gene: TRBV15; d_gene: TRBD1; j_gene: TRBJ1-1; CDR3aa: CATSRSGQGWNTEAFF; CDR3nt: TGTGCCACCAGCAGATCGGGACAGGGGTGGAACACTGAAGCTTTCTTT
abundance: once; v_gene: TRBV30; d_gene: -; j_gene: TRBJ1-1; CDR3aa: CAWSKGRGFEAFF; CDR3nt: TGTGCCTGGAGCAAGGGAAGGGGGTTTGAAGCTTTCTTT
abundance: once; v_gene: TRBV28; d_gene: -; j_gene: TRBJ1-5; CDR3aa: CASSPDRRFQHF; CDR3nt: TGTGCCAGCAGTCCGGACCGTAGATTCCAGCATTTT
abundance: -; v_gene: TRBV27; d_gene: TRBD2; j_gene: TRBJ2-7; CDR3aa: CASSGGFNEQYF; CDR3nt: TGTGCCAGCAGCGGGGGGTTCAACGAGCAGTACTTC
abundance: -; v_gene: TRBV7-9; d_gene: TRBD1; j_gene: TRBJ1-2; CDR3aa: CASSLGTGVSAGYTF; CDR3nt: TGTGCCAGCAGCTTAGGTACAGGGGTCTCGGCTGGCTACACCTTC
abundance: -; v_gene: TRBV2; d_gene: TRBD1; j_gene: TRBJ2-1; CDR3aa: CASVRQGSYNEQFF; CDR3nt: TGTGCCAGCGTCCGACAGGGGTCCTACAATGAGCAGTTCTTC
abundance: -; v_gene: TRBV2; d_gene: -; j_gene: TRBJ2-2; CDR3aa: CARKQASGELFF; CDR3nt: TGTGCCCGAAAACAGGCTTCTGGGGAGCTGTTTTTT
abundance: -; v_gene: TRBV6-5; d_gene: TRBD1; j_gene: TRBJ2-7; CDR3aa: CASRGTGATYEQYF; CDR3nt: TGTGCCAGCAGAGGGACAGGAGCAACCTACGAGCAGTACTTC
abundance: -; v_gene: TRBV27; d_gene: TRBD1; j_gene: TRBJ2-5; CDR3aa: CASRNSGTGETQYF; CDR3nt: TGTGCCAGCAGAAATTCCGGGACAGGAGAGACCCAGTACTTC
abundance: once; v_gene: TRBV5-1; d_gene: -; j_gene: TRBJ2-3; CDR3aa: CASSPVRGVPTDTQYF; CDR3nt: TGCGCCAGCAGCCCAGTCAGGGGAGTCCCCACAGATACGCAGTATTTT